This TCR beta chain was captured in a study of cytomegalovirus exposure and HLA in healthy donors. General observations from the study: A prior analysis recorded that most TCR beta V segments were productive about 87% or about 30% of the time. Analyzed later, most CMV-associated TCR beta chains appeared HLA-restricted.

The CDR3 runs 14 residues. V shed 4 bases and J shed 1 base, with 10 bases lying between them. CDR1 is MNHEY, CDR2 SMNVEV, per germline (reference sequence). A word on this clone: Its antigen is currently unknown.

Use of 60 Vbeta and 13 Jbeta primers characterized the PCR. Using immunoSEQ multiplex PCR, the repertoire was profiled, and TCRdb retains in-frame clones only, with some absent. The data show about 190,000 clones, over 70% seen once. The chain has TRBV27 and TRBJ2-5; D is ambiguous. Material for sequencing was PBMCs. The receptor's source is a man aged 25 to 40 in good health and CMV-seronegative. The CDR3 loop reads CASSSSGRQETQYF. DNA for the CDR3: TGTGCCAGCAGTTCGTCCGGTCGCCAAGAGACCCAGTACTTC.